Below, 5 T cell receptor beta chains from the same sample are listed, as sequenced in a study of T cells in localized non-small cell lung cancer. Only in-frame clones appear in the TCRdb table, and some are missing; sequencing was by immunoSEQ multiplex PCR. Found here are thousands of clones, roughly 25% of them singletons; the top ten hold 6% to 9%. The sequencing used lung tumor tissue, collected before any cancer treatment. The receptors here all came from a woman aged 35 to 70 with stage I lung adenocarcinoma.

By frequency in the sample, this clone is large (0.1 to 1%). This chain connects TRBV10-2 to TRBJ2-6; D is tentatively TRBD1 or TRBD2 (5 bases each). CDR3 length: 14 residues. Trimming removed 3 bases at V and 19 bases at J, with 22 bases between. The germline gives CDR1 WSHSY, CDR2 SAAADI. CDR3 coding DNA: TGCGCCAGCAGTGATCATAATCACCGGGACCGCCTAACTTTC. This codes for CASSDHNHRDRLTF.

The chain joins TRBV5-1 to TRBJ2-7, with 9 positions matching TRBD1. The CDR3 is 17 amino acids. The junction had 14 bases not matched to a gene; V was cut back by 4 bases and J by 3 bases. Per the germline V gene, CDR1 is SGHRS and CDR2 is YFSETQ. The CDR3 sequence: CASSAAPVPGQGYEQYF. CDR3 nucleotide sequence: TGCGCCAGCAGCGCAGCCCCGGTGCCGGGACAGGGCTACGAGCAGTACTTC.

The CDR3 DNA sequence: TGTGCCAGCAGCTCTAGTCGGCGGAACACCGGGGAGCTGTTTTTT. It codes for CASSSSRRNTGELFF. The chain links TRBV11-3 to TRBJ2-2; D gene ambiguous. The CDR3 is made up of 15 amino acids. Trimming removed 4 bases from V and 1 base from J, with 10 bases in between. The V gene's germline CDR1 is SGHNT and CDR2 YENEEA.

This clone was detected a few times. The J gene is TRBJ1-2, the V gene TRBV4-1, with a possible D match to TRBD1 (6 bases). V was clipped by 6 bases and J by 1 base, with 30 bases between them. Germline V lookup: CDR1 MGHRA, CDR2 YSYEKL. The CDR3 consists of 20 residues. CDR3 DNA sequence: TGCGCCAGCAGTTCCTTCGAGACCGGGACGTTGGGGGCCGATAACTATGGCTACACCTTC. Translation gives CASSSFETGTLGADNYGYTF.

This clone came up a few times. V is TRBV29-1 and J is TRBJ2-2; D is possibly TRBD2 (5 bases). CDR1 is SQVTM, CDR2 ANQGSEA, per germline. The CDR3 totals 13 residues. Trimming removed 7 bases from V and 5 bases from J, with 14 bases in between. The CDR3 protein is CSAQEARTGELFF. CDR3 nucleotides: TGCAGCGCCCAGGAGGCCAGGACCGGGGAGCTGTTTTTT.